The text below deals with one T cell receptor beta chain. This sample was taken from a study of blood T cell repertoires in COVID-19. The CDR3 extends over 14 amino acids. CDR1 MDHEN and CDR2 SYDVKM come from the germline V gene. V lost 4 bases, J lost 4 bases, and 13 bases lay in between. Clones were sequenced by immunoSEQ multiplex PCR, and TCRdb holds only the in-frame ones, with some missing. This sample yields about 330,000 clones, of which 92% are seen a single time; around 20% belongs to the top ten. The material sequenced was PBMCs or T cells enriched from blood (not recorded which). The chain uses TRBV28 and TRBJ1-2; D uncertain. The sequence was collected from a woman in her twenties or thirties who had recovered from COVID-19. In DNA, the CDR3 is TGTGCCAGCAGTTCGTTCTTTCGGTCCTATGGCTACACCTTC. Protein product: CASSSFFRSYGYTF.